This TCR beta chain was captured in a study of blood T cell repertoires in COVID-19. Study-level background: Samples came from the United States, Italy and Spain, spanning acute and convalescent COVID-19. Sample material is recorded as cDNA or gDNA derived from T cells, B-cell-depleted T cells, or PBMCs.

Germline CDR1 reads GTSNPN; CDR2 reads SVGIG (reference sequence). The CDR3 contains 16 residues. With V trimmed by 2 bases and J by 5 bases, 13 bases remained unmatched. Per the original methods: For nucleated cells, counts were estimated from reference gene primer amplification. Sequencing was performed with immunoSEQ multiplex PCR; in TCRdb, only in-frame clones are kept and a portion is missing. The DNA gave D and trimming, while V, J and clone size come from that table. The sample lists about 170,000 clones, 80% to 85% seen once, with around 2.4% in the top ten. Source material: peripheral blood. The chain is built from TRBV30 and TRBJ2-7; 9 nucleotides agree with TRBD2. This receptor was taken from a human donor with acute or convalescent COVID-19. The donor label of this sample is uncertain. CDR3 in amino acids: CAWSSPPAGGYNEQYF. The DNA of the CDR3 is TGTGCCTGGAGTTCCCCCCCAGCGGGGGGTTATAACGAGCAGTACTTC.